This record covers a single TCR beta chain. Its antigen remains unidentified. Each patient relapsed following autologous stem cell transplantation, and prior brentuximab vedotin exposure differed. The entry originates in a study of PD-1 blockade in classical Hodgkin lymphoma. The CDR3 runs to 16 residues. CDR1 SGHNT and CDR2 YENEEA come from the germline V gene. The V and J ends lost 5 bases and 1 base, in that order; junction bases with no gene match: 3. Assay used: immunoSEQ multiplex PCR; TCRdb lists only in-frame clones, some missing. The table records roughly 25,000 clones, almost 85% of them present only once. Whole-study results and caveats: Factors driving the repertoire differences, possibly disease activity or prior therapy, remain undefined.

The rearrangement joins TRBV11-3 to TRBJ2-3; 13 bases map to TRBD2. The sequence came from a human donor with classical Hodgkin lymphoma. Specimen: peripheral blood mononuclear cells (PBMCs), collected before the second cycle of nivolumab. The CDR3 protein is CASSRGLAGGTDTQYF. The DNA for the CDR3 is TGTGCCAGCAGCCGCGGACTAGCGGGGGGCACAGATACGCAGTATTTT.